This T cell receptor (beta chain) was profiled in a study of patients and donors after allogeneic stem cell transplantation. This clonotype was seen many times. TCRdb reprocessed the RT-PCR reads with MiXCR, giving one entry per CDR3 protein. Of 24,000 or so distinct CDR3 sequences in the sample, around 29% were seen once. The sequenced sample consisted of blood, either unsorted or a sorted T cell fraction (not recorded which). The TCR was taken from a human donor who was either an allogeneic HSCT recipient or a stem cell or donor lymphocyte infusion donor (not recorded which). It is not recorded whose cells these are; they may come from a transplant donor.

CDR3 nucleotides: TGTGCCACCTCCGGGACAGAAGAAAACACCATATATTTT. It is translated as CATSGTEENTIYF. J is TRBJ1-3 and V is TRBV10-3; 7 bases are a match to TRBD1. The junction had 9 bases not matched to a gene; V was cut back by 10 bases and J by 6 bases. Germline V gene sequence: CDR1 ENHRY, CDR2 SYGVKD. The CDR3 is made up of 13 amino acids.